This T cell receptor beta chain emerged from a study of blood T cell repertoires in COVID-19. Across the study: COVID-19 samples collected from the United States, Italy and Spain covered acute and convalescent phases.

Original processing methods: Estimation of nucleated cell counts relied on the amplification of reference gene primers. Libraries were prepared by immunoSEQ multiplex PCR; TCRdb keeps only in-frame clonotypes and omits some of them. That table gives V, J and clone size, and the DNA gave D and trimming. The sample consists of some 45,000 clones, more than 85% of them appearing once. Trimming cost V 4 bases and J 8 bases; bases outside gene matches: 3. This CDR3 is 12 amino acids long. Germline loops: CDR1 SGHTA, CDR2 FQGTGA. The sequence came from a man aged 55 to 70 with COVID-19, enrolled during active disease. Sequenced sample: peripheral blood. V usage is TRBV7-3 and J usage is TRBJ1-2, with TRBD1 matching 8 bases. The DNA of the CDR3 is TGTGCCAGCAGCTCGACAGGGGACGGCTACACCTTC. It yields the protein CASSSTGDGYTF.